The 21 T cell receptor beta chains listed next were all sequenced from one sample in a study of T cell responses to AZD1222 COVID-19 vaccine. Sequenced by immunoSEQ multiplex PCR; TCRdb stores in-frame clones only, minus some. The sample lists roughly 180,000 clones, around 94% occurring once. The sequenced sample was peripheral blood, obtained on day 0 of AZD1222 vaccination. The receptors were gathered from an adult in good health.

This chain uses TRBV19 with TRBJ1-2; D possibly corresponds to TRBD1 (6 bases). Germline V gene sequence: CDR1 LNHDA, CDR2 SQIVND (reference sequence). The ends were cut back, 4 bases at V and 8 bases at J, with 17 bases in the middle. The CDR3 extends over 14 amino acids. Here the CDR3 reads CASSTGDTLGGYTF. The CDR3, as DNA: TGTGCCAGTAGTACCGGGGACACCCTCGGGGGCTACACCTTC.

The chain couples TRBV5-1 to TRBJ2-7; the D gene is possibly TRBD1 (6 bases). The CDR3 is made up of 15 amino acids. V was cut by 5 bases and J by 3 bases, with 18 bases left in between. Per the germline V gene, CDR1 is SGHRS and CDR2 is YFSETQ. The CDR3 region has the DNA TGCGCCAGCAGTGCGCGTGACACAGGGAACTACGAGCAGTACTTC. This sequence encodes CASSARDTGNYEQYF.

The count of this clone is one. The chain uses TRBV5-4 and TRBJ2-1; D not certain. The CDR3 consists of 14 residues. V gave up 4 bases and J gave up 6 bases, with 14 bases separating them. Germline assignment: CDR1 SGHNT and CDR2 YYREEE (reference sequence). The CDR3 here is CASSPDGRPNEQFF. The CDR3 DNA is TGTGCCAGCAGCCCTGATGGGCGACCCAATGAGCAGTTCTTC.

V is TRBV7-2 and J is TRBJ2-1, with D hard to call. V lost 1 base to trimming and J lost 6 bases, with 4 bases between them. The CDR3 runs to 12 residues. Germline loops: CDR1 SGHTA, CDR2 FQGNSA. CDR3 amino acids: CASSLVSNEQFF. Written as DNA, the CDR3 is TGTGCCAGCAGCTTAGTCTCCAATGAGCAGTTCTTC.

The chain links TRBV6-5 to TRBJ2-2; either TRBD1 or TRBD2 may supply D (5 bases each). CDR3 size: 14 residues. V lost 7 bases to trimming and J lost 5 bases, with 14 bases between them. The germline gives CDR1 MNHEY, CDR2 SVGAGI. The CDR3 loop is CASKEGSETGELFF. The CDR3 DNA follows: TGTGCCAGCAAAGAGGGGAGCGAAACCGGGGAGCTGTTTTTT.

Details on this clone: An end of the junction does not agree with germline; a read error may underlie this. The genes are TRBV3-1 (or the pseudogene TRBV3-2) and TRBJ1-1; D is unclear. The germline gives CDR1 LGHDT, CDR2 YNNKEL (reference sequence). The CDR3 contains 11 residues. The chain's CDR3 is CASSQAAEAFF. The CDR3 region has the DNA TGTGCCAGCAGCCAAGCCGCTGAAGCCTTCTTT.

The chain joins TRBV2 to TRBJ1-2; TRBD1 agrees at 9 bases. This CDR3 comprises 11 residues. The V segment lost 8 bases and the J segment 5 bases; nucleotides outside the gene matches: 0. CDR1 and CDR2 (germline): SNHLY, FYNNEI. The CDR3 DNA reads as TGTGCCAGCGGACAGGGGTATGGCTACACCTTC. It specifies CASGQGYGYTF.

The rearrangement links TRBV12-3 or TRBV12-4 to TRBJ1-4; D is undetermined. The CDR3 consists of 12 residues. The V and J ends lost 3 bases and 12 bases respectively, with 11 bases between them. CDR3 amino acids: CASSFREVELFF. The CDR3, as DNA: TGTGCCAGCAGTTTTCGGGAGGTGGAACTGTTTTTT.

The chain couples TRBV2 to TRBJ2-2; no firm D call. Trimming removed 4 bases from V and 4 bases from J, with 7 bases in between. Per the germline V gene, CDR1 is SNHLY and CDR2 is FYNNEI. This CDR3 comprises 13 residues. CDR3 sequence: CASSVESTGELFF. The CDR3 nucleotides read TGTGCCAGCAGTGTAGAGTCCACCGGGGAGCTGTTTTTT.

The chain combines TRBV3-1 (or the pseudogene TRBV3-2) with TRBJ1-1, with a possible D match to TRBD1 (5 bases). The length of the CDR3 is 15 residues. V was cut by 4 bases and J by 0 bases, with 12 bases left in between. Germline values: CDR1 LGHDT, CDR2 YNNKEL (reference sequence). Here the CDR3 DNA reads TGTGCCAGCAGCCTTGTCGGGGGATTGAACACTGAAGCTTTCTTT. As protein: CASSLVGGLNTEAFF.

This chain connects TRBV19 to TRBJ2-1; the match to TRBD2 covers 14 bases. With V trimmed by 3 bases and J by 10 bases, 5 bases remained unmatched. The CDR3 covers 15 residues. Germline loops: CDR1 LNHDA, CDR2 SQIVND (reference sequence). This CDR3 reads CASSIGLAGGREQFF. CDR3 sequence (DNA): TGTGCCAGTAGTATTGGACTAGCGGGAGGACGGGAGCAGTTCTTC.

This chain uses TRBV4-1 with TRBJ2-1; TRBD1 is a possible D gene (6 bases). Trimming stripped 1 base from V and 2 bases from J, with 12 bases between. Germline V gene sequence: CDR1 MGHRA, CDR2 YSYEKL. The CDR3 is 16 residues long. This CDR3 is CASSQGARGTYNEQFF. The CDR3, as DNA: TGCGCCAGCAGCCAAGGGGCCAGGGGCACCTACAATGAGCAGTTCTTC.

The V and J genes are TRBV10-1 and TRBJ1-1, with D possibly matching TRBD1 (5 bases). The CDR3 sequence is 13 residues long. Germline CDR1 WNHNN, CDR2 SYGVQD (reference sequence). Trimming cost V 6 bases and J 0 bases, with 8 bases left between them. This chain's CDR3 is CASRQALNTEAFF. The CDR3 region has the DNA TGCGCCAGCAGACAGGCTCTGAACACTGAAGCTTTCTTT.

The J gene is TRBJ1-5, the V gene TRBV7-8; D is perhaps TRBD1 (6 bases). Germline-derived CDR1 and CDR2 are SGHVS and FQNEAQ. This CDR3 spans 15 amino acids. Trimming left V 5 bases short and J 2 bases short, with 13 bases between. The CDR3 spells CASSGQPVGNQPQHF. DNA for the CDR3: TGTGCCAGCAGCGGACAGCCCGTAGGCAATCAGCCCCAGCATTTT. Full variable domain (rest looked up from reference TRBV7-8 and TRBJ1-5): GAGVSQSPRYKVAKRGQDVALRCDPISGHVSLFWYQQALGQGPEFLTYFQNEAQLDKSGLPSDRFFAERPEGSVSTLKIQRTQQEDSAVYLCASSGQPVGNQPQHFGDGTRLSIL.

Only one count was recorded for this clone. V gene TRBV24-1 combines with J gene TRBJ2-1, with D tentatively TRBD2 (6 bases). The CDR3 contains 15 residues. Looked up from germline, CDR1 is KGHDR and CDR2 is SFDVKD. Between the trimmed V and J ends, which lost 3 bases and 6 bases, there was a span of 14 bases. CDR3 in amino acids: CATSDPGLDFNEQFF. As DNA, the CDR3 is TGTGCCACCAGTGATCCGGGACTGGACTTCAATGAGCAGTTCTTC.

V is TRBV5-1 and J is TRBJ2-5; TRBD1 matches 9 bases. Germline V CDR1 and CDR2: SGHRS, YFSETQ. The CDR3 consists of 14 residues. Trimming cost V 4 bases and J 5 bases; bases outside gene matches: 6. As DNA, the CDR3 is TGCGCCAGCAGCGCCGGGACAGGGTACGAGACCCAGTACTTC. Its translation is CASSAGTGYETQYF.

The gene calls are TRBV29-1 and TRBJ1-2; D call uncertain. CDR3 length equals 12 residues. The germline V gene has CDR1 SQVTM and CDR2 ANQGSEA. Trimming stripped 0 bases from V and 1 base from J, with 3 bases between. The CDR3 nucleotides are TGCAGCGTTGAAGACCGTAACTATGGCTACACCTTC. Amino acid sequence: CSVEDRNYGYTF.

The rearrangement joins TRBV19 to TRBJ1-4, with 10 bases aligning to TRBD1. V trimming: 1 base; J trimming: 7 bases; junction bases outside the gene matches: 12. The length of the CDR3 is 18 residues. Per the germline V gene, CDR1 is LNHDA and CDR2 is SQIVND (reference sequence). DNA for the CDR3: TGTGCCAGTAGTATAGCACTTCGTAGCAGGACAGGGGGTGAAAAACTGTTTTTT. The encoded protein is CASSIALRSRTGGEKLFF.

The J gene is TRBJ2-7, the V gene TRBV6-5; D gene unclear. CDR1 and CDR2 from the germline V gene are MNHEY and SVGAGI. Trimming stripped 7 bases from V and 0 bases from J, with 16 bases between. The CDR3 is 15 residues long. In DNA form, the CDR3 reads TGTGCCAGCACCGAGAACTATAGGATCTCCTACGAGCAGTACTTC. Its protein is CASTENYRISYEQYF.

The chain has TRBV18 and TRBJ2-3; D unresolved. V shed 2 bases and J shed 0 bases, with 3 bases lying between them. Germline-derived CDR1 and CDR2 are KGHSH and LQKENI. The CDR3 extends over 13 amino acids. CDR3 sequence reads: CASSPISTDTQYF. CDR3 sequence (DNA): TGTGCCAGCTCACCAATTAGCACAGATACGCAGTATTTT.

The chain is built from TRBV15 and TRBJ1-6, with 7 bases matching TRBD1. CDR1 is LNHNV, CDR2 YYDKDF, per germline (reference sequence). This CDR3 has 16 residues. V dropped 0 bases and J dropped 7; count of bases not matched to a gene: 6. CDR3 sequence reads: CATSRDLQGWNSPLHF. The CDR3 nucleotides are TGTGCCACCAGCAGAGATCTACAGGGGTGGAATTCACCCCTCCACTTT. Full variable domain (remainder filled in from reference TRBV15 and TRBJ1-6): DAMVIQNPRYQVTQFGKPVTLSCSQTLNHNVMYWYQQKSSQAPKLLFHYYDKDFNNEADTPDNFQSRRPNTSFCFLDIRSPGLGDTAMYLCATSRDLQGWNSPLHFGNGTRLTVT.